The 8 T cell receptor beta chains listed next were all sequenced from one sample in a study of long-term antiretroviral therapy in people with HIV. A v3.0 immunoSEQ assay was performed at survey level. Assay: immunoSEQ multiplex PCR; the TCRdb copy retains only in-frame clones and omits some. The data show around 19,000 clones, around 81% seen once. The material sequenced was unsorted PBMCs, taken 0.3 years before starting antiretroviral therapy. Receptors originate from a man in his fifties or sixties with HIV.

The rearrangement joins TRBV5-1 to TRBJ2-3; D not certain. The CDR3 is made up of 15 amino acids. Germline CDR1 and CDR2: SGHRS and YFSETQ. Trimming took off 5 bases at V and 3 bases at J, with 16 bases between the two ends. The CDR3 nucleotides read TGCGCCAGCAGAACTACCCTCTCCGGGACAGATACGCAGTATTTT. Residues: CASRTTLSGTDTQYF.

V gene TRBV11-2 combines with J gene TRBJ2-7; D might be TRBD2 (5 bases). The CDR3 runs 13 residues. Germline V gene data show CDR1 as SGHAT and CDR2 as FQNNGV. Trimming pared 5 bases from V and 6 bases from J, leaving 14 bases between. Written as DNA, the CDR3 is TGTGCCAGCAGCCCCCGGGGTCTCGGCGAGCAGTACTTC. Translated: CASSPRGLGEQYF.

The CDR3 sequence: CASSQSSGGTGDTQYF. DNA for the CDR3: TGCGCCAGCAGCCAGTCCAGCGGCGGGACAGGAGATACGCAGTATTTT. This rearrangement joins TRBV4-3 to TRBJ2-3; TRBD1 matches at 8 bases. CDR1 and CDR2 from the germline V gene are LGHNA and YSLEER. J was trimmed by 5 bases and V by 3 bases; bases with no gene match: 10. The CDR3 is 16 residues long.

The chain uses TRBV7-8 and TRBJ1-2; a possible D gene is TRBD1 (6 bases). The CDR3 runs 16 residues. Germline CDR1 SGHVS, CDR2 FQNEAQ. Trimming cost V 1 base and J 8 bases, with 20 bases left between them. CDR3 protein: CASSLGSRETGGGYTF. DNA of the CDR3: TGTGCCAGCAGCTTAGGATCCAGGGAAACCGGGGGCGGCTACACCTTC.

The chain couples TRBV4-1 to TRBJ2-3; D remains ambiguous. V lost 4 bases and J 0 bases, leaving 14 bases between the germline ends. CDR1 and CDR2 (germline): MGHRA, YSYEKL. This CDR3 is built from 16 residues. The CDR3 nucleotides are TGCGCCAGCAGCCTAAGGACCGAATCTAGCACAGATACGCAGTATTTT. It is translated as CASSLRTESSTDTQYF.

V gene TRBV6-6 combines with J gene TRBJ1-2; 8 nucleotides align to TRBD1. CDR1 is MNHNY, CDR2 SVGAGI, per germline (reference sequence). The CDR3 sequence is 14 residues long. Trimming took 4 bases from V and 4 from J; bases not matched to a gene: 5. CDR3 sequence (DNA): TGTGCCAGCAGTTCGCAGGGGGCCGGCTATGGCTACACCTTC. Protein product: CASSSQGAGYGYTF.

The rearrangement joins TRBV7-2 to TRBJ2-3; D uncertain. Germline-derived CDR1 and CDR2 are SGHTA and FQGNSA. Trimming shortened V by 4 bases and J by 0 bases, and 8 bases separated the two germline ends. CDR3 size: 14 residues. CDR3 region: CASSSQHSTDTQYF. The CDR3 nucleotides read TGTGCCAGCAGCTCGCAACACAGCACAGATACGCAGTATTTT.

This clone was detected only once. The chain combines TRBV18 with TRBJ2-2; 8 nucleotides match TRBD1. J was trimmed by 1 base and V by 1 base; bases with no gene match: 11. The CDR3 runs 19 residues. Looked up from germline, CDR1 is KGHSH and CDR2 is LQKENI. CDR3 residues: CASSPRSVYGTGNTGELFF. The CDR3 DNA follows: TGTGCCAGCTCACCACGAAGCGTATACGGGACAGGGAACACCGGGGAGCTGTTTTTT.